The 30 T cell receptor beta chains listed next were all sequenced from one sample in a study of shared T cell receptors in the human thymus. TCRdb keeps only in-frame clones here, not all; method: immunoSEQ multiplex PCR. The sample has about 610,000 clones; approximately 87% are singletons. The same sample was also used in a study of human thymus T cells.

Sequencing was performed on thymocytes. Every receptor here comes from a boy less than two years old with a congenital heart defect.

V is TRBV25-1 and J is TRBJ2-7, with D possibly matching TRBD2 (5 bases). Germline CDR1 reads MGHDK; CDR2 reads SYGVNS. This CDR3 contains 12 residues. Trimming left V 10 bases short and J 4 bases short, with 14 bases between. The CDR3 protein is CATYGRTYEQYF. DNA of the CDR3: TGTGCCACCTACGGTAGGACTTACGAGCAGTACTTC.

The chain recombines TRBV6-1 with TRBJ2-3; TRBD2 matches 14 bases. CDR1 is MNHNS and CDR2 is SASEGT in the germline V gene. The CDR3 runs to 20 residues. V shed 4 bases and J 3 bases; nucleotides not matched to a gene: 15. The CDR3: CASSARDRKGTSGRTDTQYF. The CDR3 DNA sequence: TGTGCCAGCAGTGCCCGGGACAGAAAAGGGACTAGCGGGAGAACAGATACGCAGTATTTT.

The CDR3 spells CAISDVGADQPQHF. Written as DNA, the CDR3 is TGTGCCATCAGTGATGTGGGGGCCGATCAGCCCCAGCATTTT. This chain uses TRBV10-3 with TRBJ1-5; TRBD1 might be the D (6 bases). Germline loops: CDR1 ENHRY, CDR2 SYGVKD. CDR3 size: 14 residues. Trimming took off 3 bases at V and 5 bases at J, with 11 bases between the two ends.

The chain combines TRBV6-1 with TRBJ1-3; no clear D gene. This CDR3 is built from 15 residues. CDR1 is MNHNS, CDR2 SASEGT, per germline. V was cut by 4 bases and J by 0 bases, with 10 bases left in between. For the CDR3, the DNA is TGTGCCAGCAGTGCAGGCACCTACTCTGGAAACACCATATATTTT. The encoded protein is CASSAGTYSGNTIYF.

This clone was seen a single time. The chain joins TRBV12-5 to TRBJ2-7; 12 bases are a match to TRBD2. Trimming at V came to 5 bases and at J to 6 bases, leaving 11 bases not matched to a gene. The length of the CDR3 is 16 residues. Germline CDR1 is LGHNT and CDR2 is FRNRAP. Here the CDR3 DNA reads TGTGCTAGTGGTCCAACCCTGGGACTAGCGGGTAGCGAGCAGTACTTC. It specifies CASGPTLGLAGSEQYF.

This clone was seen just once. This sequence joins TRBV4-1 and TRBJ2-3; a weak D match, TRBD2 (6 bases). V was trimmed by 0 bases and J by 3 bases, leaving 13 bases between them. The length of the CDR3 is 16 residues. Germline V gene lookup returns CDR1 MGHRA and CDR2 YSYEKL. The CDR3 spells CASSQDRPRGTDTQYF. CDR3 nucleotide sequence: TGCGCCAGCAGCCAAGACCGCCCCCGGGGGACAGATACGCAGTATTTT.

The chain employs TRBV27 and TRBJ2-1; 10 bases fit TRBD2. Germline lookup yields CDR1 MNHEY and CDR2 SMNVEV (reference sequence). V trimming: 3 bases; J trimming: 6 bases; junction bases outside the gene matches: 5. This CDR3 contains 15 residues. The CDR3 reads CASSFPGLATNEQFF. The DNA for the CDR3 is TGTGCCAGCAGTTTTCCGGGACTAGCGACCAATGAGCAGTTCTTC.

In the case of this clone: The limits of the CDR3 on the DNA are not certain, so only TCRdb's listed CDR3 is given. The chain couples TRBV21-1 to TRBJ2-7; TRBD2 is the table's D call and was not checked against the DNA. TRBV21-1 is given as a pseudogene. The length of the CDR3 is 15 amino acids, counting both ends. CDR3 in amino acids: CASSKVGEGSYEQYF.

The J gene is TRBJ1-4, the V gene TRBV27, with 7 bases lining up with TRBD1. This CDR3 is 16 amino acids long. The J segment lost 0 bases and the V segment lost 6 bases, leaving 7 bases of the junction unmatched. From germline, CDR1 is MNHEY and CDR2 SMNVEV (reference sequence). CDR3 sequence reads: CASRRQGGTTNEKLFF. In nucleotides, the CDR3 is TGTGCCAGCAGGCGACAGGGAGGTACAACTAATGAAAAACTGTTTTTT.

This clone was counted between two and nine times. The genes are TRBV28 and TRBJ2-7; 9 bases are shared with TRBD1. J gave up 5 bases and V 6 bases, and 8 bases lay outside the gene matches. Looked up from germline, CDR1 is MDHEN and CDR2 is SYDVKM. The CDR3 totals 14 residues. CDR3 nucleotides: TGTGCCAGCAGAGACCGGGACAGGGCCCACGAGCAGTACTTC. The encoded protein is CASRDRDRAHEQYF.

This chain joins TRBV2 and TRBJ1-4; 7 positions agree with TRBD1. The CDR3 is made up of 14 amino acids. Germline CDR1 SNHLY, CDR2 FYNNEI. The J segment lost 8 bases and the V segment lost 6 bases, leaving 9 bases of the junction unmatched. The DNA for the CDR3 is TGTGCCAGCAGCTTCGACAGGGTGGAGGAAAAACTGTTTTTT. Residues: CASSFDRVEEKLFF.

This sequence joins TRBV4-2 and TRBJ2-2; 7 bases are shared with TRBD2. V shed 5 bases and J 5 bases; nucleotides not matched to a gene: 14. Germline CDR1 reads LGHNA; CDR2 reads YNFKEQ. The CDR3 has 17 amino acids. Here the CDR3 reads CASSLNGAGEFTGELFF. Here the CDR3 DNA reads TGTGCCAGCAGCTTAAATGGGGCGGGAGAGTTTACCGGGGAGCTGTTTTTT.

The CDR3 sequence is CASSLSGQVGHYEQYF. The CDR3 DNA reads as TGTGCCAGCAGCCTATCGGGACAGGTGGGTCACTACGAGCAGTACTTC. The J gene is TRBJ2-7, the V gene TRBV14; 8 bases align to TRBD1. Germline V lookup: CDR1 SGHDN, CDR2 FVKESK. V was pared by 4 bases and J by 3 bases, with 11 bases of the junction left unmatched. This CDR3 spans 16 amino acids. The variable domain in full, completed from reference TRBV14 and TRBJ2-7, reads EAGVTQFPSHSVIEKGQTVTLRCDPISGHDNLYWYRRVMGKEIKFLLHFVKESKQDESGMPNNRFLAERTGGTYSTLKVQPAELEDSGVYFCASSLSGQVGHYEQYFGPGTRLTVT.

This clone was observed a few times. CDR3 DNA: TGTGCCAGCAGTGCCGAGGGACAGACGAGAAAGAACACTGAAGCTTTCTTT. Its translation is CASSAEGQTRKNTEAFF. V gene TRBV6-4 combines with J gene TRBJ1-1; TRBD1 matches at 7 bases. This CDR3 has 17 residues. Germline CDR1 reads MRHNA; CDR2 reads SNTAGT. V shed 4 bases, J shed 1 base, and the junction held 12 bases outside the gene matches.

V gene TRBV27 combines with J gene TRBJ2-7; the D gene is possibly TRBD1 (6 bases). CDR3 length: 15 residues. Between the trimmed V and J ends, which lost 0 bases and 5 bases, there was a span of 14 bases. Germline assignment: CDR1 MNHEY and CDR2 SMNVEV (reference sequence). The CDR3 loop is CASSLSETGVHEQYF. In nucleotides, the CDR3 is TGTGCCAGCAGTTTATCTGAGACAGGTGTGCACGAGCAGTACTTC.

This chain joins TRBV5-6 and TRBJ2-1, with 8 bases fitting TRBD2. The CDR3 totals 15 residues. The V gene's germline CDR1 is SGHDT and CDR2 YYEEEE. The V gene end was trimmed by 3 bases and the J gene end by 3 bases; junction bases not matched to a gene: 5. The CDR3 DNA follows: TGTGCCAGCAGCTGGCCTCGGGAGGGCTACAATGAGCAGTTCTTC. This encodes CASSWPREGYNEQFF.

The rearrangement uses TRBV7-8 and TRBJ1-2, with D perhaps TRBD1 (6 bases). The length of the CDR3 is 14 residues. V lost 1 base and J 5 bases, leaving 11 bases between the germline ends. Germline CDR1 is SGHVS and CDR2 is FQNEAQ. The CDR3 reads CASSLEGVGYGYTF. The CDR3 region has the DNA TGTGCCAGCAGCTTAGAGGGGGTGGGGTATGGCTACACCTTC. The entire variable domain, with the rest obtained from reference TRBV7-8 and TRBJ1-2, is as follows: GAGVSQSPRYKVAKRGQDVALRCDPISGHVSLFWYQQALGQGPEFLTYFQNEAQLDKSGLPSDRFFAERPEGSVSTLKIQRTQQEDSAVYLCASSLEGVGYGYTFGSGTRLTVV.

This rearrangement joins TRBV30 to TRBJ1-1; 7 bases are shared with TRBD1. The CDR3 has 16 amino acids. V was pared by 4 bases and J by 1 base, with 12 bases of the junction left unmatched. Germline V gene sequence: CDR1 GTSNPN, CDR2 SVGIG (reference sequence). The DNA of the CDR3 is TGTGCCTGGAACCGGAGAAGGGGGCGGGGGAACACTGAAGCTTTCTTT. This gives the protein CAWNRRRGRGNTEAFF.

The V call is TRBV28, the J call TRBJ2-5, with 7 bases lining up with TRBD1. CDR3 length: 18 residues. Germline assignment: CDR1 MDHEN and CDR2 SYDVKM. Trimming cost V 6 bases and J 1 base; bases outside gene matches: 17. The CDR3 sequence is CASRPGGMGQTPQETQYF. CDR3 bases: TGTGCCAGCAGGCCTGGGGGAATGGGACAGACACCCCAAGAGACCCAGTACTTC.

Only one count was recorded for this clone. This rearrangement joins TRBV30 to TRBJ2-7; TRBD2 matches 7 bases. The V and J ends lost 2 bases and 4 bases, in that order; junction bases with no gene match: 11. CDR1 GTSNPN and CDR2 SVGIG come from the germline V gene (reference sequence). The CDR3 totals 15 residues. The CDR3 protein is CAWSRGRGRSYEQYF. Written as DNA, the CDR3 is TGTGCCTGGAGTCGAGGGAGGGGCCGGTCTTACGAGCAGTACTTC.

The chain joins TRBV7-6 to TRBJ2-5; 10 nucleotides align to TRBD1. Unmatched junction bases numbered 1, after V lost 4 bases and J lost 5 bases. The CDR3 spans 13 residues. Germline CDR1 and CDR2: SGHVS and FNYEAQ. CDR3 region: CASSWDRGETQYF. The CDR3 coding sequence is TGTGCCAGCAGCTGGGACAGGGGTGAGACCCAGTACTTC.

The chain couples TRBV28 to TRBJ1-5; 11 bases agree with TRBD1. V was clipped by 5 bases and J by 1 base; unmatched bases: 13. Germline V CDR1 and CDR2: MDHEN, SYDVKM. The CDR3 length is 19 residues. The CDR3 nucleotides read TGTGCCAGCAGTATTTACCGGGACAGGGGGAGTGAGAGCAATCAGCCCCAGCATTTT. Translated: CASSIYRDRGSESNQPQHF.

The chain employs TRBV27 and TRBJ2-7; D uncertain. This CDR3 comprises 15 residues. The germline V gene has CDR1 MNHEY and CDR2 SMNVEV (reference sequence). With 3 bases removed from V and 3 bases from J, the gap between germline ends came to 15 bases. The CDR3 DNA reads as TGTGCCAGCAGTTTTGATGCAGGATCCTACTACGAGCAGTACTTC. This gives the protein CASSFDAGSYYEQYF.

CDR3 coding DNA: TGTGCCAGCAGCTTAGCCCTAGCGGTAGAAGGTGAGCAGTTCTTC. It translates to CASSLALAVEGEQFF. This chain links TRBV7-6 with TRBJ2-1; TRBD2 matches 7 bases. The junction had 8 bases not matched to a gene; V was cut back by 0 bases and J by 9 bases. The CDR3 is 15 amino acids. The germline gives CDR1 SGHVS, CDR2 FNYEAQ.

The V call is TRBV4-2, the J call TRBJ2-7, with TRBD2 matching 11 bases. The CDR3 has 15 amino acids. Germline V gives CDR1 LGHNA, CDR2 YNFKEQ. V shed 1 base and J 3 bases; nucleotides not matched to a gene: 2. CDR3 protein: CASSQGGLAVYEQYF. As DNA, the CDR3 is TGTGCCAGCAGCCAAGGGGGACTAGCGGTCTACGAGCAGTACTTC.

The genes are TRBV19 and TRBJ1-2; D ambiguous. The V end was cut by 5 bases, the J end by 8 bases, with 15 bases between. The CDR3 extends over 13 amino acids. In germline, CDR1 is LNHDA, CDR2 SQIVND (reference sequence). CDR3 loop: CASSSRLVRGYTF. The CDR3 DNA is TGTGCCAGTAGTTCACGTCTCGTTCGGGGCTACACCTTC.

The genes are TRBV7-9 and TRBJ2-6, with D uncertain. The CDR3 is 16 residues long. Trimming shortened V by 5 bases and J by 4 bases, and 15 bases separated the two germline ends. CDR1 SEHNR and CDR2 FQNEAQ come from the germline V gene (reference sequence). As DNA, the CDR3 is TGTGCCAGCAGCCCCACCCGAGTGCGCGGGGCCAACGTCCTGACTTTC. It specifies CASSPTRVRGANVLTF.

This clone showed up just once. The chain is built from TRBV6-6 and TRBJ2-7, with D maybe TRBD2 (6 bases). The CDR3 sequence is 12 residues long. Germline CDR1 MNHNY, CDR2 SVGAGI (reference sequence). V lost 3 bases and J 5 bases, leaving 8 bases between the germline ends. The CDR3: CASSYWGDEQYF. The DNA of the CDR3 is TGTGCCAGCAGTTATTGGGGGGACGAGCAGTACTTC.

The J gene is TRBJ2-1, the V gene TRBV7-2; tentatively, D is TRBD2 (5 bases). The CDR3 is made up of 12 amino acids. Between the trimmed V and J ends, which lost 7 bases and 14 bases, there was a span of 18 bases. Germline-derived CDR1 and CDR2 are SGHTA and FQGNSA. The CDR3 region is CASTRVAMREFF. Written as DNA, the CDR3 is TGTGCCAGCACCCGGGTGGCGATGAGGGAGTTCTTC.

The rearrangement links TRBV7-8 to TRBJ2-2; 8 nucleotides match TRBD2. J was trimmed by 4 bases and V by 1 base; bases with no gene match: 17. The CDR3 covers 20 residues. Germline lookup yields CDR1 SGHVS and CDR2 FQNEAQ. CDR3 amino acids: CASSLGFGAGVDSFTGELFF. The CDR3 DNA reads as TGTGCCAGCAGCTTAGGTTTTGGAGCGGGAGTGGATTCGTTCACCGGGGAGCTGTTTTTT.